This T cell receptor beta chain was sequenced during a study of T cell changes during pregnancy in multiple sclerosis (dated by TCRdb to between 2018 and 2020). About the study as a whole: In women with multiple sclerosis, the researchers looked at how the T cell repertoire shifted as pregnancy progressed.

On this clone itself: The clone's antigen remains unknown. One base away there is no much larger clone; base qualities are not given.

Library preparation was by the immunoSEQ multiplex PCR assay. The source is immuneACCESS, and TCRdb retained only in-frame sequences with V and J called. Part of the clones is not carried over; for the studies checked, unresolved V genes explain less than half of this, and the remainder is unexplained. Across this sample there are fewer than 85,000 clones, with about 95% seen only once. The top ten clonotypes cover around 1% of the sample. V has 0 bases trimmed and J has 3 bases trimmed; junction bases matching no gene number 8. CDR1 is given as SGDLS and CDR2 as YYNGEE, both from the germline V gene. Spanning cysteine to phenylalanine, the CDR3 consists of 16 amino acids. Only CDR3 DNA is held: 48 bases, read in frame from base 1.

Source: peripheral blood, taken in the second trimester of pregnancy. The chain joins TRBV9 to TRBJ2-7; 8 bases in between match TRBD2. The sequence was collected from a female donor with multiple sclerosis, enrolled in a pregnancy study. The CDR3 is CASSVGRSSGHYEQYF. The bases read TGTGCCAGCAGCGTAGGCAGGTCTAGCGGGCACTACGAGCAGTACTTC.